The entry that follows covers one T cell receptor (beta chain) sequence. The method was immunoSEQ multiplex PCR; TCRdb's version includes in-frame clones alone and lacks a portion of them. The sample includes 950,000 to 1,100,000 clones, about 74% of them seen just once. This CDR3 has 13 amino acids. CDR1 SGHNT and CDR2 YYREEE come from the germline V gene (reference sequence). Between the trimmed V and J ends, which lost 0 bases and 4 bases, there was a span of 7 bases. This sample was included in a study of shared clonotypes between healthy human individuals. Specimen: memory CD4+ T cells sorted from blood. Subset noted: CD45RA-negative fraction. The TCR comes from a man in his late teens or twenties in good health. The chain couples TRBV5-4 to TRBJ1-2; D remains unclear. In nucleotides, the CDR3 is TGTGCCAGCAGCTTGGATCTGCTCTATGGCTACACCTTC. It translates to CASSLDLLYGYTF.